This T cell receptor beta chain was sequenced for a study of PD-1 blockade in mismatch repair-deficient tumors. Whole-study findings and limits: Rapid post-treatment expansion, then contraction, generally preceding radiologic response, marked tumor-resident clones.

TCR sequencing covered a few patients who responded to pembrolizumab. With regard to this clone: Its antigen is not identified.

TCRdb keeps only in-frame clones here, not all; method: immunoSEQ multiplex PCR. The sample has over 100,000 clones, around 80% seen once. This TCR was recovered from an adult with mismatch repair-deficient cancer. Sequencing was performed on peripheral blood, taken approximately 60 weeks after starting pembrolizumab.

The CDR3 loop is CSVEDLFAGAYNEQFF. The CDR3, as DNA: TGCAGCGTTGAAGATCTTTTCGCGGGGGCCTACAATGAGCAGTTCTTC. The chain carries TRBV29-1 and TRBJ2-1; 7 nucleotides line up with TRBD2. CDR1 and CDR2 (germline): SQVTM, ANQGSEA. The CDR3 has 16 residues. With 0 bases clipped from V and 2 bases from J, the junction kept 7 bases outside the gene matches.